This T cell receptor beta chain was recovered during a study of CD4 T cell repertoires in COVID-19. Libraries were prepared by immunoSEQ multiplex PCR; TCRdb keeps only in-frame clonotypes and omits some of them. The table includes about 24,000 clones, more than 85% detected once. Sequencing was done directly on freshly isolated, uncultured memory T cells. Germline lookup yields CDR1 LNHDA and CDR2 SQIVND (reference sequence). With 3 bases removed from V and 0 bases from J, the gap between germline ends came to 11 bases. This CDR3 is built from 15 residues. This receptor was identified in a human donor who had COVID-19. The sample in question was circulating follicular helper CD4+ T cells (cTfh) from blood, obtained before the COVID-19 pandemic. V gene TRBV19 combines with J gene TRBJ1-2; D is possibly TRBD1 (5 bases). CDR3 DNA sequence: TGTGCCAGTAGTATTTCGACAGCAGCTAACTATGGCTACACCTTC. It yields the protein CASSISTAANYGYTF. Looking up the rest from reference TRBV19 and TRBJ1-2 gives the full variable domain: DGGITQSPKYLFRKEGQNVTLSCEQNLNHDAMYWYRQDPGQGLRLIYYSQIVNDFQKGDIAEGYSVSREKKESFPLTVTSAQKNPTAFYLCASSISTAANYGYTFGSGTRLTVV.